This is a list of T cell receptor beta chains from one sample in a study of shared clonotypes between healthy human individuals. Some clones are missing from TCRdb's copy, which holds only in-frame ones; the method was immunoSEQ multiplex PCR. The profile covers millions of clones, with 90% to 95% appearing a single time and around 0.13% taken by the ten largest. The sequenced material came from naive CD4+ T cells sorted from blood. These receptor sequences come from a young man in good health. The CDR3 runs from the conserved cysteine through the conserved F or W. D genes are given only for firm matches. For some rows the clone size is stated as once, few or many, or as a class when expanded; others skip it.

d_call: .
j_call: TRBJ1-4
clone_size: .
v_call: TRBV6-5
cdr3_aa: CASRAGGEGKLFF
cdr3_nt: TGTGCCAGCAGAGCCGGGGGGGAAGGAAAACTGTTTTTT

d_call: .
j_call: TRBJ1-6
clone_size: .
v_call: TRBV30
cdr3_aa: CAWRGGDSPLHF
cdr3_nt: TGTGCCTGGAGAGGAGGGGATTCACCCCTCCACTTT

d_call: .
j_call: TRBJ1-1
clone_size: once
v_call: TRBV19
cdr3_aa: CASSIGVGNTEAFF
cdr3_nt: TGTGCCAGTAGTATAGGAGTCGGGAACACTGAAGCTTTCTTT

d_call: TRBD1
j_call: TRBJ2-5
clone_size: .
v_call: TRBV5-6
cdr3_aa: CASSDDRVFQETQYF
cdr3_nt: TGTGCCAGCAGCGATGACAGGGTATTCCAAGAGACCCAGTACTTC

d_call: .
j_call: TRBJ2-1
clone_size: .
v_call: TRBV2
cdr3_aa: CASSLLTVSSYNEQFF
cdr3_nt: TGTGCCAGCAGTTTATTAACAGTAAGCTCCTACAATGAGCAGTTCTTC

d_call: TRBD1
j_call: TRBJ2-1
clone_size: .
v_call: TRBV6-6
cdr3_aa: CASSNRDRSYNEQFF
cdr3_nt: TGTGCCAGCAGTAACCGGGACAGAAGTTACAATGAGCAGTTCTTC

d_call: .
j_call: TRBJ2-5
clone_size: .
v_call: TRBV11-2
cdr3_aa: CASSLGRGWETQYF
cdr3_nt: TGTGCCAGCAGCTTGGGAAGGGGCTGGGAGACCCAGTACTTC

d_call: .
j_call: TRBJ2-5
clone_size: .
v_call: TRBV5-1
cdr3_aa: CASSLEQGGETQYF
cdr3_nt: TGCGCCAGCAGCTTGGAGCAGGGCGGGGAGACCCAGTACTTC

d_call: .
j_call: TRBJ1-2
clone_size: once
v_call: TRBV28
cdr3_aa: CASSPIGLNYGYTF
cdr3_nt: TGTGCCAGCAGCCCTATCGGGTTAAACTATGGCTACACCTTC

d_call: TRBD1
j_call: TRBJ1-2
clone_size: .
v_call: TRBV9
cdr3_aa: CASSVEGTGSGYTF
cdr3_nt: TGTGCCAGCAGCGTAGAAGGGACAGGGAGCGGCTACACCTTC

d_call: .
j_call: TRBJ1-1
clone_size: .
v_call: TRBV28
cdr3_aa: CASSPSPTEAFF
cdr3_nt: TGTGCCAGCAGCCCTTCCCCCACTGAAGCTTTCTTT

d_call: .
j_call: TRBJ1-1
clone_size: .
v_call: TRBV5-1
cdr3_aa: CASSLVGGATEAFF
cdr3_nt: TGCGCCAGCAGCTTGGTAGGCGGTGCCACTGAAGCTTTCTTT

d_call: TRBD2
j_call: TRBJ2-5
clone_size: .
v_call: TRBV5-1
cdr3_aa: CASSRTSGAETQYF
cdr3_nt: TGCGCCAGCAGTCGGACTAGCGGGGCGGAGACCCAGTACTTC

d_call: .
j_call: TRBJ2-1
clone_size: .
v_call: TRBV11-2
cdr3_aa: CASSFTGLSSYNEQFF
cdr3_nt: TGTGCCAGCAGCTTCACCGGACTTTCCTCCTACAATGAGCAGTTCTTC

d_call: TRBD1
j_call: TRBJ1-6
clone_size: once
v_call: TRBV6-6
cdr3_aa: CASSLTGENSPLHF
cdr3_nt: TGTGCCAGCAGTCTAACAGGGGAAAATTCACCCCTCCACTTT

d_call: .
j_call: TRBJ1-1
clone_size: .
v_call: TRBV7-9
cdr3_aa: CASSLAKGAGIQNTEAFF
cdr3_nt: TGTGCCAGCAGCTTAGCGAAAGGGGCAGGTATCCAGAACACTGAAGCTTTCTTT

d_call: .
j_call: TRBJ1-2
clone_size: .
v_call: TRBV10-1
cdr3_aa: CASSESTARRGYTF
cdr3_nt: TGCGCCAGCAGTGAGTCGACGGCCCGCCGGGGCTACACCTTC

d_call: TRBD2
j_call: TRBJ2-7
clone_size: .
v_call: TRBV9
cdr3_aa: CASSVGPAGVYEQYF
cdr3_nt: TGTGCCAGCAGCGTCGGTCCAGCGGGGGTGTACGAGCAGTACTTC

d_call: .
j_call: TRBJ2-3
clone_size: .
v_call: TRBV4-1
cdr3_aa: CASSQSPVYDTQYF
cdr3_nt: TGCGCCAGCAGCCAATCGCCGGTGTACGATACGCAGTATTTT

d_call: TRBD1
j_call: TRBJ1-2
clone_size: .
v_call: TRBV28
cdr3_aa: CASSLGRGGQGGGYTF
cdr3_nt: TGTGCCAGCAGTTTAGGCCGTGGGGGACAGGGTGGAGGCTACACCTTC

d_call: .
j_call: TRBJ2-1
clone_size: .
v_call: TRBV18
cdr3_aa: CASSPPMSTTEQFF
cdr3_nt: TGTGCCAGCTCACCACCGATGAGCACCACTGAGCAGTTCTTC

d_call: TRBD1
j_call: TRBJ1-4
clone_size: .
v_call: TRBV2
cdr3_aa: CASRGQLVDEKLFF
cdr3_nt: TGTGCCAGCAGGGGACAGCTTGTTGATGAAAAACTGTTTTTT

d_call: .
j_call: TRBJ2-3
clone_size: .
v_call: TRBV2
cdr3_aa: CASTNRDHTDTQYF
cdr3_nt: TGTGCCAGCACCAACAGGGACCACACAGATACGCAGTATTTT

d_call: TRBD1
j_call: TRBJ2-7
clone_size: .
v_call: TRBV6-5
cdr3_aa: CASAFRDRGPYEQYF
cdr3_nt: TGTGCCAGCGCTTTCCGGGACAGGGGTCCCTACGAGCAGTACTTC

d_call: .
j_call: TRBJ2-2
clone_size: .
v_call: TRBV10-3
cdr3_aa: CAISARTTAGGGELFF
cdr3_nt: TGTGCCATCAGTGCTCGGACTACCGCTGGGGGCGGGGAGCTGTTTTTT

d_call: .
j_call: TRBJ2-1
clone_size: .
v_call: TRBV2
cdr3_aa: CASSLTSSSYNEQFF
cdr3_nt: TGTGCCAGCAGTTTGACTAGTTCCAGTTACAATGAGCAGTTCTTC

d_call: TRBD2
j_call: TRBJ2-2
clone_size: .
v_call: TRBV5-1
cdr3_aa: CASSPRTSPGELFF
cdr3_nt: TGCGCCAGCAGCCCACGGACTAGCCCCGGGGAGCTGTTTTTT

d_call: .
j_call: TRBJ2-5
clone_size: .
v_call: TRBV4-1
cdr3_aa: CASSQKLSGETQYF
cdr3_nt: TGCGCCAGCAGCCAGAAGCTTTCCGGGGAGACCCAGTACTTC

d_call: TRBD1
j_call: TRBJ2-2
clone_size: .
v_call: TRBV6-5
cdr3_aa: CASIQGALGTGELFF
cdr3_nt: TGTGCCAGCATACAGGGGGCGCTTGGCACCGGGGAGCTGTTTTTT

d_call: .
j_call: TRBJ2-2
clone_size: .
v_call: TRBV5-1
cdr3_aa: CASSLDRATTGELFF
cdr3_nt: TGCGCCAGCAGCTTGGACAGGGCTACCACCGGGGAGCTGTTTTTT

d_call: .
j_call: TRBJ1-1
clone_size: .
v_call: TRBV10-2
cdr3_aa: CASGEGRMNTEAFF
cdr3_nt: TGCGCCAGCGGGGAGGGGCGAATGAACACTGAAGCTTTCTTT

d_call: .
j_call: TRBJ2-2
clone_size: .
v_call: TRBV15
cdr3_aa: CATSSKGVNTGELFF
cdr3_nt: TGTGCCACCAGCAGCAAGGGCGTGAACACCGGGGAGCTGTTTTTT

d_call: TRBD1
j_call: TRBJ1-2
clone_size: few
v_call: TRBV5-1
cdr3_aa: CASSLGTGYGYTF
cdr3_nt: TGCGCCAGCAGCTTGGGGACAGGCTATGGCTACACCTTC

d_call: .
j_call: TRBJ2-3
clone_size: .
v_call: TRBV7-8
cdr3_aa: CASSSRNRDDTQYF
cdr3_nt: TGTGCCAGCAGCTCCCGAAACCGAGATGATACGCAGTATTTT

d_call: .
j_call: TRBJ1-2
clone_size: .
v_call: TRBV29-1
cdr3_aa: CSAARGFDGYTF
cdr3_nt: TGCAGCGCCGCACGGGGATTCGATGGCTACACCTTC

d_call: .
j_call: TRBJ2-1
clone_size: once
v_call: TRBV7-9
cdr3_aa: CASSPLSDEQFF
cdr3_nt: TGTGCCAGCAGCCCACTGTCCGACGAGCAGTTCTTC

d_call: .
j_call: TRBJ2-7
clone_size: .
v_call: TRBV11-2
cdr3_aa: CASSLETGATFEQYF
cdr3_nt: TGTGCCAGCAGCTTAGAGACCGGGGCGACGTTCGAGCAGTACTTC

d_call: .
j_call: TRBJ1-2
clone_size: .
v_call: TRBV6-1
cdr3_aa: CASSEGWQGSYGYTF
cdr3_nt: TGTGCCAGCAGTGAAGGGTGGCAGGGGAGCTATGGCTACACCTTC

d_call: .
j_call: TRBJ2-2
clone_size: .
v_call: TRBV11-2
cdr3_aa: CASSSPRGIGELFF
cdr3_nt: TGTGCCAGCAGCTCGCCGAGGGGGATCGGGGAGCTGTTTTTT

d_call: TRBD1
j_call: TRBJ2-7
clone_size: .
v_call: TRBV5-4
cdr3_aa: CASSLPGTASYEQYF
cdr3_nt: TGTGCCAGCAGCTTACCCGGGACAGCCTCCTACGAGCAGTACTTC

d_call: .
j_call: TRBJ2-1
clone_size: once
v_call: TRBV29-1
cdr3_aa: CSVDTGRYNEQFF
cdr3_nt: TGCAGCGTTGATACAGGGCGCTACAATGAGCAGTTCTTC

d_call: .
j_call: TRBJ2-1
clone_size: .
v_call: TRBV5-1
cdr3_aa: CASSLVGEASYNEQFF
cdr3_nt: TGCGCCAGCAGCTTGGTAGGAGAGGCGTCCTACAATGAGCAGTTCTTC

d_call: .
j_call: TRBJ1-5
clone_size: .
v_call: TRBV4-3
cdr3_aa: CASSQEYGGRSNQPQHF
cdr3_nt: TGCGCCAGCAGCCAAGAGTATGGGGGACGGAGCAATCAGCCCCAGCATTTT

d_call: .
j_call: TRBJ1-6
clone_size: few
v_call: TRBV6-5
cdr3_aa: CASTRGGGNSPLHF
cdr3_nt: TGTGCCAGCACTCGGGGAGGAGGGAATTCACCCCTCCACTTT

d_call: .
j_call: TRBJ1-2
clone_size: .
v_call: TRBV5-1
cdr3_aa: CASSLLLDRGGYTF
cdr3_nt: TGCGCCAGCAGCTTGCTCTTGGATCGCGGAGGCTACACCTTC

d_call: TRBD1
j_call: TRBJ1-6
clone_size: few
v_call: TRBV19
cdr3_aa: CASRTGFNNSPLHF
cdr3_nt: TGTGCCAGCCGGACAGGGTTTAATAATTCACCCCTCCACTTT